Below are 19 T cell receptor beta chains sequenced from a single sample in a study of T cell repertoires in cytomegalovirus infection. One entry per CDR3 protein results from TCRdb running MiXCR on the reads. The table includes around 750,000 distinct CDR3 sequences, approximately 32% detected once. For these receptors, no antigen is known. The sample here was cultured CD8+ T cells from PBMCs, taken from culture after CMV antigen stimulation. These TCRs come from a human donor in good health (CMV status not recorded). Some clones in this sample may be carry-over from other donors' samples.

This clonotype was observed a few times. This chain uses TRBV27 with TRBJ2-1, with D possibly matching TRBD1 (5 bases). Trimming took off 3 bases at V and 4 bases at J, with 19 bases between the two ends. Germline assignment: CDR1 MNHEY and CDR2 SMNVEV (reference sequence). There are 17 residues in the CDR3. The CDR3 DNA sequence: TGTGCCAGCAGTTTCACTCCCCCCTCTCGACAGTACAATGAGCAGTTCTTC. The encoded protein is CASSFTPPSRQYNEQFF.

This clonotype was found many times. The CDR3 nucleotides are TGTGCCAGCAGCCCCTTCGGGGGGGTAACAGATACGCAGTATTTT. As protein: CASSPFGGVTDTQYF. The chain has TRBV5-6 and TRBJ2-3; 8 bases are shared with TRBD2. The CDR3 is 15 residues long. The germline CDR1 and CDR2 sequences are SGHDT and YYEEEE. The ends lost 4 bases at V and 3 bases at J; junction bases unmatched: 7.

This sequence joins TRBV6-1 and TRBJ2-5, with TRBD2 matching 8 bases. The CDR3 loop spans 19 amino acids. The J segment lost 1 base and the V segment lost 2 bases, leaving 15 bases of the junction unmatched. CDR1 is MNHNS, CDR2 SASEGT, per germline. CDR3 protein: CASSEMGEMVAGRQETQYF. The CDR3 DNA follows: TGTGCCAGCAGTGAAATGGGGGAGATGGTAGCGGGGCGCCAAGAGACCCAGTACTTC.

The CDR3: CASSLYGPADHTEAFF. CDR3 coding DNA: TGTGCCAGCAGCTTATACGGGCCCGCGGATCATACTGAAGCTTTCTTT. This chain uses TRBV7-3 with TRBJ1-1, with D unresolved. Between the trimmed V and J ends, which lost 2 bases and 5 bases, there was a span of 18 bases. CDR3 length: 16 residues. Germline values: CDR1 SGHTA, CDR2 FQGTGA.

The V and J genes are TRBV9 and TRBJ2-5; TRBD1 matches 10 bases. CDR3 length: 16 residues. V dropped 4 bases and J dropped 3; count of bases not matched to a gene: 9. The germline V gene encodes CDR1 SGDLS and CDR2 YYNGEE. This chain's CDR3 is CASSPDRGRYEETQYF. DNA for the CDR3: TGTGCCAGCAGCCCAGACAGGGGGCGCTATGAAGAGACCCAGTACTTC.

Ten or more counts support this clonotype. This CDR3 reads CASSPSRGAAEAFF. In DNA, the CDR3 is TGTGCCAGCAGCCCCTCCCGGGGGGCGGCTGAAGCTTTCTTT. V is TRBV7-6 and J is TRBJ1-1; perhaps TRBD1 as D (6 bases). Germline CDR1 reads SGHVS; CDR2 reads FNYEAQ. The V gene lost 5 bases and the J gene lost 6 bases, with 16 bases spanning the gap. The CDR3 contains 14 residues.

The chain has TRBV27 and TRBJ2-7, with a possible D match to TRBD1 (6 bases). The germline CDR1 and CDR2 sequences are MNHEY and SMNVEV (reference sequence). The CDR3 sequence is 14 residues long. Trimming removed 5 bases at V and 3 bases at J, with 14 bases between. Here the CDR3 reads CASSPLGALYEQYF. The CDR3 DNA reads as TGTGCCAGCAGTCCCTTGGGGGCTCTCTACGAGCAGTACTTC.

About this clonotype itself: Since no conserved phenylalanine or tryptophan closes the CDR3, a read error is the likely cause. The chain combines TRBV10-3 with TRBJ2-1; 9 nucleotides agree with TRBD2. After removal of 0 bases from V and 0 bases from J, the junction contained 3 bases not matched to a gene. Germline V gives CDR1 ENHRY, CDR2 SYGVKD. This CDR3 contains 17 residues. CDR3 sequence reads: CAISESASGVSYNEQFL. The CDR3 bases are TGTGCCATCAGTGAGTCTGCTAGCGGGGTCTCCTACAATGAGCAGTTCTTA.

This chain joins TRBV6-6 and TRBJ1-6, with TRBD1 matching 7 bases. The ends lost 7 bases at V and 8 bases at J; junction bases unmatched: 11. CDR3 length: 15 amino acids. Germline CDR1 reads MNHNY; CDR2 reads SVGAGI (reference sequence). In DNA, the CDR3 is TGTGCCAGCAATACCATGACAGGGCTCCATTCACCCCTCCACTTT. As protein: CASNTMTGLHSPLHF.

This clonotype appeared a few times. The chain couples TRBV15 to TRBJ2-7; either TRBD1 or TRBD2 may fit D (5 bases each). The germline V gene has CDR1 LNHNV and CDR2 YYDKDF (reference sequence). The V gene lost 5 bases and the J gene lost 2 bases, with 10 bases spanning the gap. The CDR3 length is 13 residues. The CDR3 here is CATSGRGPYEQYF. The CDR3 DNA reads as TGTGCCACCAGCGGCCGGGGCCCCTACGAGCAGTACTTC.

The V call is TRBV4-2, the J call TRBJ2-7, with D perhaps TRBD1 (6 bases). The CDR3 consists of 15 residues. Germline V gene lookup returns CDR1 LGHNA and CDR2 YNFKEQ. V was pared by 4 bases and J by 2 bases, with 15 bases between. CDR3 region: CASSPATGRPYEQYF. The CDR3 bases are TGTGCCAGCAGCCCGGCGACAGGTAGGCCCTACGAGCAGTACTTC.

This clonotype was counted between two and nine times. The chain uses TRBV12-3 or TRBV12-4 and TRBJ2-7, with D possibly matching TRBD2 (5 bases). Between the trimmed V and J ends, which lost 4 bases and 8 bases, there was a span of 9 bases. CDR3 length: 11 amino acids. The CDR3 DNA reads TGTGCCAGCAGTTCGGACGGGAAGCAGTACTTC. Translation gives CASSSDGKQYF.

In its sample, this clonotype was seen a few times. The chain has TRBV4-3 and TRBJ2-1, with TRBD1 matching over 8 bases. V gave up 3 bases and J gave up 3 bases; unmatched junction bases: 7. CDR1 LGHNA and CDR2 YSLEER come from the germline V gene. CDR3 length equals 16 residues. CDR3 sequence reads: CASSQDYRGIYNEQFF. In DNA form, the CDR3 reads TGCGCCAGCAGCCAGGACTACAGGGGGATCTACAATGAGCAGTTCTTC.

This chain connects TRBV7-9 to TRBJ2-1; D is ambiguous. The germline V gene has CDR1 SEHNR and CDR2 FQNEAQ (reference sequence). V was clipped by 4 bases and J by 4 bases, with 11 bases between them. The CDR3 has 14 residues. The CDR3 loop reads CASSSPQEYNEQFF. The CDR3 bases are TGTGCCAGCAGCTCCCCGCAGGAATACAATGAGCAGTTCTTC.

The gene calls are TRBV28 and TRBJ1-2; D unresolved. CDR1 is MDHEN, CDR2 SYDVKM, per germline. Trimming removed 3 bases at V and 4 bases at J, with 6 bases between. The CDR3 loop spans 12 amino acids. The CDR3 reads CASSFSAYGYTF. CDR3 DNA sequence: TGTGCCAGCAGTTTTAGTGCCTATGGCTACACCTTC.

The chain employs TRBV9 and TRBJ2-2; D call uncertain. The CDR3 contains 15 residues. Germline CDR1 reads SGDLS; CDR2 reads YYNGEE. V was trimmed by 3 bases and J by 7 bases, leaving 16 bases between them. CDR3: CASSARASDGGELFF. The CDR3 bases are TGTGCCAGCAGCGCCCGGGCCTCGGATGGCGGGGAGCTGTTTTTT. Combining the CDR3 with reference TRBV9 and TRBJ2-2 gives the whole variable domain DSGVTQTPKHLITATGQRVTLRCSPRSGDLSVYWYQQSLDQGLQFLIQYYNGEERAKGNILERFSAQQFPDLHSELNLSSLELGDSALYFCASSARASDGGELFFGEGSRLTVL.

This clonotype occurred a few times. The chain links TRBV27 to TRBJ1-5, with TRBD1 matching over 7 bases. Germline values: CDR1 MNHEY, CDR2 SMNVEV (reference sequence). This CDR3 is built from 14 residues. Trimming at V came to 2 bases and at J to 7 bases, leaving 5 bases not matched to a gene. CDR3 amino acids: CASSLRGGRQPQHF. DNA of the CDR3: TGTGCCAGCAGTTTAAGAGGGGGCAGGCAGCCCCAGCATTTT.

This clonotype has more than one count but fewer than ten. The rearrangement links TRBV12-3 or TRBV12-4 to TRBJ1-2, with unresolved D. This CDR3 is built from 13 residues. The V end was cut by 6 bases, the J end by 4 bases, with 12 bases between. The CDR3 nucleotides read TGTGCCAGCAGGTTTCCCGGGTCCTATGGCTACACCTTC. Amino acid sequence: CASRFPGSYGYTF.

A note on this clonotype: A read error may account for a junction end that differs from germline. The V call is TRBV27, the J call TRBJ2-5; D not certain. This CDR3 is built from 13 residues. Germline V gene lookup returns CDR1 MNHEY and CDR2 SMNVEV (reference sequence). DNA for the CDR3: TGTGCCAGCAGTTTGCCAGGCCAAGGGACCCAGTACTTC. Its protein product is CASSLPGQGTQYF.